This paragraph reports one T cell receptor beta chain. The antigen remains unidentified. These data come from a study of beta chain features in type 1 diabetes. Study observations and caveats: PCR could preferentially amplify shorter templates, alike in patients and controls. High-TCR-expressing cells could be over-represented by cDNA sequencing.

Per the germline V gene, CDR1 is MNHNS and CDR2 is SASEGT. V was trimmed by 4 bases and J by 2 bases, leaving 11 bases between them. This CDR3 has 14 residues. Reverse transcription of all isolated RNA meant that expressed TCRB transcripts were sequenced. About 3.57 million reads per sample on average were obtained from naive, central memory and regulatory T cell samples. Some clones are missing from TCRdb's copy, which holds only in-frame ones; the method was immunoSEQ multiplex PCR. Of around 250,000 clones listed, 25% to 30% are singletons. One heparinised blood draw averaging about 116 mL was given by each donor.

The V and J genes are TRBV6-1 and TRBJ1-1; D gene ambiguous. The specimen was central memory CD4+ T cells from blood. This TCR came from a man younger than 40 in good health. The DNA for the CDR3 is TGTGCCAGCAGTGTATCGGGCAGCAACACTGAAGCTTTCTTT. Protein: CASSVSGSNTEAFF.